This T cell receptor beta chain was documented in a study of shared clonotypes between healthy human individuals. Per the authors' pipeline: Filtering differed for immunoSEQ, which gave only junction sequences without quality scores. The table came from immunoSEQ multiplex PCR; TCRdb's copy has only in-frame clones and leaves some out. V and J calls plus clone size are reproduced from that table; the DNA served to infer D and trimming. This table has nearly 1 million clones, around three quarters appearing once. The CDR3 covers 14 residues. Donors had no recently reported acute infections or vaccinations and were HIV-negative. Findings of the study overall: Apart from blood, nothing was sampled; tissue repertoires likely differ.

This clone was found many times. Its antigen is unidentified. The receptor was derived from a man younger than 35 in good health. Sequences were obtained from memory CD4+ T cells sorted from blood. Noted subset: CD45RA-negative fraction. This chain connects TRBV21-1 to TRBJ2-7; the D call TRBD2 from the table was never checked on the DNA. TRBV21-1 is described as a pseudogene. CDR3 sequence: CASSTRTSGHEQYF. The CDR3 DNA is TGTGCCAGCAGCACCCGGACTAGCGGCCACGAGCAGTACTTC.